Detailed here is one T cell receptor beta chain. Its recognized antigen is unknown. There are no base qualities to consult, and no much larger clone falls within one base. The data were obtained in a study of beta chain features in type 1 diabetes (dated by TCRdb to the late 2010s). Describing the broader study: Mean age, gender distribution, total cell number and subset yield did not differ between patients and healthy donors. A total of around 110,000,000 sorted cells were examined across all samples, and RNA yield correlated strongly with the number of cells per subset. The study compared TCRB repertoires of sorted circulating CD4+ T cell subsets between recently diagnosed type 1 diabetes patients and matched healthy donors. Naive and central memory subsets were obtained from all 30 or so donors, but regulatory and stem cell-like memory subsets were isolated from only 8 patients and roughly eight healthy donors.

The entire amount of isolated RNA was reverse transcribed using the High Capacity cDNA Reverse Transcription Kit, so the sequenced TCRB transcripts were expressed ones. Naive, central memory and regulatory T cell samples underwent deep immunoSEQ sequencing, averaging about 3.3 million total reads per sample. Sorted cells were lysed in RLT buffer, and RNA was extracted using DNase-treated RNeasy Micro or Mini kits according to cell number. Each cell subset was processed separately to prevent cross-contamination, with patient and healthy donor samples processed together. Using the immunoSEQ multiplex PCR, TCRB sequences were amplified from cDNA into 87-bp fragments spanning the CDR3 region. Amplicons were sequenced on the Illumina HiSeq platform. From the authors' description of their analysis: PCR bias was computationally corrected using synthetic template baselines, reads within Hamming distance 2 were collapsed, and singletons that could not be merged were discarded. Reads were aligned against IMGT so that V, D and J genes, CDR3 length and insertions or deletions at six rearrangement sites could be assigned. Within each subset, clonotype counts were normalized to the number of sorted cells before true diversity and Gini coefficients were calculated with the tcR R package. The overlap coefficient, calculated on TCRB nucleotide sequences, was used to measure repertoire sharing. As a proxy for the pre-selection repertoire, out-of-frame TCRB sequences from naive cells were analyzed. TCRdb took over this immuneACCESS table, retaining in-frame rearrangements with V and J assigned. Such tables are incomplete; in checked studies, under half of the missing clones stem from an unresolved V gene, and the remainder is unexplained. V, J and clone size derive from that table, while D and trimming were established from the DNA sequence. The sample has 330,000 or so clones on record, roughly 12% of them singletons. In total, the top ten clones hold around 0.0099% of the sample.

What the research found in general, with its limitations: Type 1 diabetes patients showed a moderate but significant shortening of TCRB CDR3 length in all four CD4+ subsets. The naive, central memory and regulatory TCRB repertoires appeared to resemble one another more closely among patients than among healthy donors. Because cDNA was sequenced instead of genomic DNA, highly expressing activated cells could be over-represented, though the groups showed no difference in activation or CD3 levels. Shorter templates might have been favored by PCR, but patient and control samples were amplified and corrected together, so both groups would have been affected equally by any skew. Fewer insertions and more nucleotide deletions at VDJ recombination sites were observed in patients with type 1 diabetes, implying thymic rearrangement abnormalities. HLA sub-analyses involved small numbers of individuals, so any influence of HLA type on TCRB rearrangement remained unresolved.

From each donor, a single peripheral blood sample of approximately 120 mL on average was drawn into heparinised tubes. A BD FACSAria II was used to sort naive, central memory, regulatory and stem cell-like memory CD4+ T cells with a panel that included CD45RO, CCR7, CD25, CD127, CD95 and CD27. A purity above 98% was achieved for all sorted populations. Right away, PBMCs were isolated by Lymphoprep density gradient centrifugation and were stained directly, with no culture step. Samples were stained and sorted in pairs, with one healthy donor and one patient per experiment, so that batch effects were minimized. V is reduced by 4 bases and J by 1 base, leaving a spacing of 10 bases between them. Measured from the cysteine to the phenylalanine, the CDR3 is 14 residues long. CDR3 DNA only is kept here, 42 bases in frame from base 1. The germline V gene gives CDR1 as LGHNA and CDR2 as YSLEER.

This receptor chain uses TRBV4-3 and TRBJ1-1; TRBD1 is a possible D gene, resting on 6 matching bases. The sequencing sample was made of naive CD4+ T cells from blood. The cell subset or site label for this specimen denotes: true naive CD4+ T cells. This TCR was sampled from a woman younger than 35 with type 1 diabetes. The DNA sequence reads TGCGCCAGCAGCCGCACGACAGGGAACACTGAAGCTTTCTTT. The resulting protein is CASSRTTGNTEAFF.